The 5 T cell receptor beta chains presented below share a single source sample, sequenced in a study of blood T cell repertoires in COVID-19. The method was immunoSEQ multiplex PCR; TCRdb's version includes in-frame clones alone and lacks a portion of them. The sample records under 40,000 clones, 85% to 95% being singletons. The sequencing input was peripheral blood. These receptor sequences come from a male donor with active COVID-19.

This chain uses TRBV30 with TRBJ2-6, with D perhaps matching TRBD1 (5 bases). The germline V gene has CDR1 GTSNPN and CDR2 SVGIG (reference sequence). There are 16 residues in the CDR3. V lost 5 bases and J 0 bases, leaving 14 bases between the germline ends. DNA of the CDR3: TGTGCCTGGGCCTTCACAGGCTACTCTGGGGCCAACGTCCTGACTTTC. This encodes CAWAFTGYSGANVLTF.

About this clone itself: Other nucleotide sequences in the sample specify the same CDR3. DNA for the CDR3: TGCGCCAGCAGTGAGCTAGCGGGGGCCCTCTACAATGAGCAGTTCTTC. Residues: CASSELAGALYNEQFF. J is TRBJ2-1 and V is TRBV10-1; 10 nucleotides align to TRBD2. Germline values: CDR1 WNHNN, CDR2 SYGVQD (reference sequence). V lost 2 bases, J lost 3 bases, and 4 bases stayed unmatched. The CDR3 is 16 amino acids.

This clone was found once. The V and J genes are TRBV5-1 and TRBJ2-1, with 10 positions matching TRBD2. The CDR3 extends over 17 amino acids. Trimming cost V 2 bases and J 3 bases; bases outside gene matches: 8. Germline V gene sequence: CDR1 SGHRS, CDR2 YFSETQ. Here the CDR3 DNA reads TGCGCCAGCAGCTTACTAGCGGGGTACAACCTCTACAATGAGCAGTTCTTC. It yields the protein CASSLLAGYNLYNEQFF.

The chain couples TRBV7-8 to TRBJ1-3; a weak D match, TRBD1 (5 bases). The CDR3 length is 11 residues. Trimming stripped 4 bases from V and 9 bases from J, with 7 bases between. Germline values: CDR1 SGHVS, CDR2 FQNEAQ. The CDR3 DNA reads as TGTGCCAGCAGCTGGGGCGGCACCATATATTTT. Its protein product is CASSWGGTIYF.

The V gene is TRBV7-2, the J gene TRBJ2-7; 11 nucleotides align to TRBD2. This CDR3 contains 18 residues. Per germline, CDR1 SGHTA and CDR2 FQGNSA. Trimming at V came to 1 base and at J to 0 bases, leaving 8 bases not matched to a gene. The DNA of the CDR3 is TGTGCCAGCAGCTTAGGAAATCTAGCGGGGGGAACCTCCTACGAGCAGTACTTC. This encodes CASSLGNLAGGTSYEQYF.